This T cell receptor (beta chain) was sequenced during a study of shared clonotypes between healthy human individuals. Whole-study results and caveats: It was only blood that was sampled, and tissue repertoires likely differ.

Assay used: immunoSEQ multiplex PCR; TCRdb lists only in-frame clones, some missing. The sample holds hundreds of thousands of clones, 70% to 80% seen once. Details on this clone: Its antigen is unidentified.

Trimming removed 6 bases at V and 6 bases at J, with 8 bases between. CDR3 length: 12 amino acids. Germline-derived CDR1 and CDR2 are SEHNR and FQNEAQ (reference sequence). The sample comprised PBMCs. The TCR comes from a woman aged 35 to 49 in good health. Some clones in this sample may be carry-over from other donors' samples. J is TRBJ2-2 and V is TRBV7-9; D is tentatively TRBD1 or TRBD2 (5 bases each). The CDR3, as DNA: TGTGCCAGCAGACTAGGGGCCGGGGAGCTGTTTTTT. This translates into CASRLGAGELFF.